This T cell receptor beta chain was identified in a study of cytomegalovirus exposure and HLA in healthy donors (dated by TCRdb to the late 2010s). General notes on the study: According to an earlier analysis of a few hundred of the donors, some 180 million T cells yielded some 120 million unique TCR beta sequences and 276 Gb of sequence data. About 300 gigabases of sequencing data and tens of millions of unique TCR sequences were included in an early release covering about 700 HLA-typed donors. Of the 300 to 500 genotyped donors, approximately 80% were placed in the genetic ancestry cluster associated with self-reported Caucasian donors. The study was designed to test whether signatures of past pathogen exposure could be identified by cataloging public T cell receptors. The study used immunosequencing to profile the T cell repertoires of hundreds of subjects and linked those repertoires to cytomegalovirus serostatus. Along with the 666-subject first cohort, a separate validation cohort of 120 different subjects was used. The study combined high-throughput TCR immunosequencing, statistical association of individual TCRs with disease status, and machine learning to predict cytomegalovirus infection status. To study patterns of TCR occurrence, a later analysis re-analyzed previously published TCR beta repertoires from 500 to 850 donors and added high-resolution HLA genotyping. Rather than using new phenotypic data, the later analysis identified candidate immune exposures from TCR beta sequences and from how often those sequences occurred across donors. An earlier analysis of around 580 of the donors used high-throughput TCR beta sequencing to judge whether each TCR beta V gene segment behaved as functional or pseudogenic. Donor age, sex, ethnicity and CMV serostatus were compiled together with the repertoire data. Genome-wide SNP genotypes for about 60% of the 666 donors were used in a later genetic analysis, which treated that subset as a discovery cohort. Every discovery cohort repertoire had been produced on one sequencing platform. HLA typing included class I and class II loci at four-digit resolution. The number of typed donors differed by locus: 629-630 for A, B, C, DRB1 and DQB1; approximately 530 for DQA1; approximately 610 for DPA1; and around 470 for DPB1. A few DR-DQ haplotypes were handled as single units for association and clustering because linkage in the cohort was strong. Among 350 to 400 genotyped donors of the cohort, an average of about 240,000 unique TCR beta nucleotide sequences were sequenced per donor, roughly 20% of them non-productive.

Receptor libraries were prepared by the immunoSEQ multiplex PCR assay. For the multiplex PCR, a mixture combining 60 forward primers for TCR Vbeta segments and 13 reverse primers for TCR Jbeta segments was used. The CDR3 region of rearranged TCR beta genes was amplified from genomic DNA with a multiplex PCR assay. The amplified TCR beta libraries were sequenced on the Illumina HiSeq System as 87-base-pair reads. Regarding the original processing steps: A later analysis counted 65 million to 90 million unique TCR beta chains across the 666 repertoires, and roughly 10 million of these chains were shared by at least two donors. To remove PCR and sequencing errors, raw reads were error-corrected and collapsed into unique sequences using a nearest-neighbor algorithm that merged closely related sequences. CDR3 sequences were aligned to IMGT reference sequences to assign V, D and J gene segments. For a sequence to be retained, a match of at least six nucleotides was required to both a V gene segment and a J gene segment. A rearrangement counted as productive if the CDR3 had no stop codons and remained in frame with V and J, and every other rearrangement counted as non-productive. Following IMGT convention, CDR3 was defined as the stretch from the second conserved V-encoded cysteine up to the conserved J-encoded phenylalanine. Sequences without an unambiguous match to a single V gene segment were excluded from the earlier analysis of almost 600 of the donors. An earlier analysis of roughly 590 of the donors called V segments functional above 56.7% productive rearrangements and segregating when the between-donor standard deviation exceeded 5%. To diagnose cytomegalovirus status from the catalog of TCR beta chain sequences, a statistical classification framework was built. V and J gene assignment, in a later analysis, came from comparing TCR nucleotide sequences with IMGT/GENE-DB human TR gene sequences. A later analysis assigned CDR3 sequences and most-parsimonious VDJ recombination scenarios with the TCRdist pipeline. In a later analysis, each TCR beta chain was defined by its CDR3 amino acid sequence together with its V-gene family, and reads lacking a unique V-gene family were excluded. To address suspected cross-contamination and a sequencing artifact, a later analysis removed approximately 590 highly shared, low-generation-probability nucleotide sequences. In a later analysis, a clonal expansion index was calculated for each public chain from normalized within-repertoire ranks of inferred template counts. Generation probabilities in a later analysis came from a VDJ recombination model fitted to out-of-frame rearrangements, and those results were checked against IGoR. Hypergeometric tests were used in a later analysis to score TCR-TCR, TCR-HLA and TCR-CMV co-occurrence, with a repertoire-size bias correction applied to the TCR pairs. A later analysis estimated false discovery rates by permuting HLA or CMV assignments 20 times. In a later analysis, co-occurring TCRs were grouped using DBSCAN, with TCRdist sequence similarity added in when clustering inside HLA-allele-positive subsets. Repertoires with fewer than 30,000 or more than 120,000 public chains, plus five repertoires with anomalous nucleotide sharing, were excluded from co-occurrence clustering. What TCRdb holds here is the immuneACCESS table cut down to in-frame rearrangements. Part of the clones is not present; checked against another copy, under half of the missing clones reflect an unresolved V gene, and the others are unexplained. The D gene and trimming were derived from the DNA, and the V and J assignments and clone size from that table. The sample contains around 200,000 clones, approximately 80% of them found a single time. The ten biggest clones cover about 1.4% of the sample.

What the study reported, not specific to this receptor: The cohort was sequenced for TCR beta chains only, and without alpha or paired-chain data the features that could be detected were limited. Most TCR sequences were observed very rarely across donors, whereas some public TCRs were present in many individuals. An earlier analysis of approximately 530 of the donors showed that most TCR beta V segments appeared in productive rearrangements either about 87% or about 30% of the time, which broadly matched IMGT annotations. Correlated functional status among segregating V segments might reflect linkage disequilibrium, but an unknown experimental factor could not be ruled out. The authors suggested that the approach could potentially be extended to other disease states and immunological phenotypes. The earlier analysis of about 600 of the donors excluded some 16 rarely observed V segments, including chromosome 9 orphons, because counts were too low. The classifier was reported to diagnose cytomegalovirus status with high specificity and sensitivity in both the original and validation cohorts. Because HLA typing was missing for some donors at each locus, association tests included only the typed subset. The study gave a list of 150 to 200 TCR beta chains associated with cytomegalovirus. A cluster of highly shared sequence variants was judged likely to be a technical artifact of the sequencing pipeline. CMV serostatus was the only immune exposure information available for the cohort. Most CMV-associated TCR beta chains appeared to be HLA-restricted in a later analysis, and the HLA associations seemed to be driven largely by CMV exposure. In vitro tests confirmed that a few of the cytomegalovirus-associated TCR beta chains recognize cytomegalovirus antigens. Specific HLA alleles were associated with about 17,000 TCR beta sequences at a false discovery rate of 0.05 in a later analysis. V-gene and J-gene trimming of TCR beta chains was associated with a missense DCLRE1C variant in a later genetic analysis, and the association was replicated in an independent cohort. In a later genetic analysis, fewer N-insertions in productive TCRs were reported among donors in an Asian-associated ancestry cluster than the roughly 700-donor mean. Compared with equally common non-associated chains, HLA-associated TCR beta chains in a later analysis were more clonally expanded and had lower generation probabilities. When HLA alleles, especially DR and DQ, strongly co-occurred, TCR associations were difficult to assign to individual alleles. Presence/absence analyses assumed roughly uniform sequencing depth across donors, an assumption that may not hold. In a later analysis, several top co-occurrence clusters were reported to appear linked to parvovirus B19, influenza, CMV and Epstein-Barr virus. In a later analysis, the rate of TCR association differed among HLA loci, with DRB1 alleles having the most associated TCRs and HLA-C alleles having the fewest. A further reported finding was that TCR beta sequences accurately predicted the HLA-A and HLA-B alleles for most subjects in the first cohort.

In total, approximately 610 healthy bone marrow donors made up the cohort. At the time of sampling, all cohort members were nominally healthy, though unrecorded immune exposures were likely present. The donor tested CMV seronegative, placing the donor among the 300 to 400 seronegative members of the cohort. A peripheral blood sample was collected from each donor, and TCR beta sequencing was performed on peripheral blood mononuclear cells. The Qiagen DNeasy Blood Extraction Kit was used to extract genomic DNA from the blood cell samples. To note about this clone: Which antigen it targets is not known. Base qualities are missing; no much larger clone stands one base away.

The clonotype was recovered from a girl aged 10 to 17 in good health and CMV-seronegative. The sequenced material came from PBMCs.

The CDR3 here reads CASSLDRVGNEKLFF. The sequenced DNA: TGTGCCAGCAGTTTAGACCGGGTCGGCAATGAAAAACTGTTTTTT. The chain is encoded by TRBV27 joined to TRBJ1-4; the D gene assignment is ambiguous. The CDR3 numbers 15 residues from cysteine through phenylalanine. Only the CDR3 part of the read is kept: 45 bases, read in frame from the first base. Deletion took 2 bases off V and 5 bases off J, with a span of 12 bases between the germline ends. Looking up the germline V gene (reference sequence) yields CDR1 MNHEY and CDR2 SMNVEV.